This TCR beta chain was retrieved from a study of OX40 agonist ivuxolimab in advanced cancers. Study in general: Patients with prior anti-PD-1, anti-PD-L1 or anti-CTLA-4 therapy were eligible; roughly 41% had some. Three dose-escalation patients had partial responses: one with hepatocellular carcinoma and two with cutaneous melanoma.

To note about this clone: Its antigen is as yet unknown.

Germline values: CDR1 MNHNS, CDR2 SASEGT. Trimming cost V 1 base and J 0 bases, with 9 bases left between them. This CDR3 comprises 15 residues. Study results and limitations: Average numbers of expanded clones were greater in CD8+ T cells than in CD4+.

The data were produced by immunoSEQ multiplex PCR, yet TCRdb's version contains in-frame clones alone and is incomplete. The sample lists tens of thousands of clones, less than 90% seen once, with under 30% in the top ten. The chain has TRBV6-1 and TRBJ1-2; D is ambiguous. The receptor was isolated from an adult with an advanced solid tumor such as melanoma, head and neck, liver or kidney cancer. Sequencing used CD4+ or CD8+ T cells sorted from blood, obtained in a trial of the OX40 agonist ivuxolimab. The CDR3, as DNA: TGTGCCAGCAGTGAAGGGCCGGGAGCTAACTATGGCTACACCTTC. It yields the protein CASSEGPGANYGYTF.